Each of the 15 T cell receptor beta chains below was sequenced from the same sample in a study of OX40 agonist ivuxolimab in advanced cancers. Repertoires were generated with immunoSEQ multiplex PCR, while TCRdb's copy carries only in-frame clones and drops some. The data show 40,000 to 50,000 clones, 70% to 90% seen once. This material consisted of CD4+ or CD8+ T cells sorted from blood, taken in a trial of the OX40 agonist ivuxolimab. These TCRs come from an adult with an advanced solid tumor such as melanoma, head and neck, liver or kidney cancer.

The chain joins TRBV9 to TRBJ2-1, with unresolved D. Per the germline V gene, CDR1 is SGDLS and CDR2 is YYNGEE. Between the trimmed V and J ends, which lost 0 bases and 5 bases, there was a span of 3 bases. The CDR3 sequence is 12 residues long. In nucleotides, the CDR3 is TGTGCCAGCAGCGTAGTTAACAATGAGCAGTTCTTC. As protein: CASSVVNNEQFF.

The chain carries TRBV5-8 and TRBJ1-1; tentative D call: TRBD1 (6 bases). The germline V gene has CDR1 SGHTS and CDR2 YDEGEE. Between the trimmed V and J ends, which lost 0 bases and 4 bases, there was a span of 7 bases. This CDR3 contains 13 residues. CDR3 loop: CASSLEGGTEAFF. In DNA, the CDR3 is TGTGCCAGCAGCTTGGAGGGGGGCACTGAAGCTTTCTTT.

CDR3 protein: CSVETGGLNSPLHF. The CDR3 DNA reads TGCAGCGTTGAAACAGGGGGTTTGAATTCACCCCTCCACTTT. The chain links TRBV29-1 to TRBJ1-6, with 8 bases fitting TRBD1. This CDR3 is 14 amino acids long. The V segment lost 2 bases and the J segment 7 bases; nucleotides outside the gene matches: 4. From germline, CDR1 is SQVTM and CDR2 ANQGSEA.

The rearrangement links TRBV6-6 to TRBJ2-2, with TRBD1 as a possible D gene (6 bases). The V and J ends lost 8 bases and 4 bases respectively, with 11 bases between them. Germline-derived CDR1 and CDR2 are MNHNY and SVGAGI (reference sequence). This CDR3 spans 13 amino acids. This CDR3 reads CASHRVATGELFF. Here the CDR3 DNA reads TGTGCCAGCCACAGGGTGGCCACCGGGGAGCTGTTTTTT.

The chain combines TRBV15 with TRBJ1-1; 8 bases agree with TRBD1. From germline, CDR1 is LNHNV and CDR2 YYDKDF (reference sequence). This CDR3 has 15 amino acids. V lost 1 base to trimming and J lost 1 base; unmatched junction nucleotides: 2. The CDR3 DNA follows: TGTGCCACCAGCAGAGCCAGGGGGCGGAACACTGAAGCTTTCTTT. It yields the protein CATSRARGRNTEAFF.

The rearrangement joins TRBV5-4 to TRBJ1-3; maybe TRBD1 (5 bases). Trimming left V 9 bases short and J 8 bases short, with 21 bases between. This CDR3 contains 14 residues. Germline CDR1 is SGHNT and CDR2 is YYREEE (reference sequence). Here the CDR3 reads CATSLGGRLDTIYF. CDR3 in DNA: TGTGCCACCTCCCTCGGGGGGAGGCTGGACACCATATATTTT.

Points on this clone: At one of its ends the junction is not consistent with the germline gene, which may arise from a read error. The genes are TRBV2 and TRBJ2-5; 8 nucleotides match TRBD1. This CDR3 has 16 amino acids. The V gene's germline CDR1 is SNHLY and CDR2 FYNNEI. The CDR3, as DNA: TGTGCCGGCAGACAGGGGATAGCCGCGGGCCAAGAGACCCAGTACTTC. Residues: CAGRQGIAAGQETQYF.

The chain joins TRBV5-1 to TRBJ2-1; D might be TRBD2 (5 bases). V lost 2 bases and J 0 bases, leaving 9 bases between the germline ends. The CDR3 covers 15 residues. Germline values: CDR1 SGHRS, CDR2 YFSETQ. CDR3 DNA: TGCGCCAGCAGCTTAGCGGATAGCTCCTACAATGAGCAGTTCTTC. It codes for CASSLADSSYNEQFF.

The V and J genes are TRBV2 and TRBJ2-7; possible D gene TRBD1, 6 bases. The germline V gene has CDR1 SNHLY and CDR2 FYNNEI. V lost 7 bases and J lost 2, with 12 bases in between. The CDR3 runs 13 residues. CDR3 nucleotides: TGTGCCAGCAAGACAGGCCCTACCTACGAGCAGTACTTC. Its translation is CASKTGPTYEQYF.

This rearrangement joins TRBV5-1 to TRBJ2-1; D gene unclear. Trimming took 0 bases from V and 8 from J, leaving 12 bases between them. From germline, CDR1 is SGHRS and CDR2 YFSETQ. The length of the CDR3 is 14 residues. This CDR3 is CASSLVDQQDEQFF. For the CDR3, the DNA is TGCGCCAGCAGCTTGGTCGACCAGCAGGATGAGCAGTTCTTC.

This rearrangement joins TRBV7-2 to TRBJ2-2; D call uncertain. V was trimmed by 5 bases and J by 2 bases, leaving 9 bases between them. Germline V gene lookup returns CDR1 SGHTA and CDR2 FQGNSA. The CDR3 length is 14 residues. The CDR3 DNA follows: TGTGCCAGCAGCATTGACCGAAACACCGGGGAGCTGTTTTTT. It translates to CASSIDRNTGELFF.

DNA for the CDR3: TGTGCCAGCAGCCCGTGGACTAGCGGGGGGATGGTCACAGATACGCAGTATTTT. It specifies CASSPWTSGGMVTDTQYF. V gene TRBV12-1 combines with J gene TRBJ2-3; the tabulated D call, TRBD2, remains unverified against the DNA. TRBV12-1 is termed a pseudogene. The CDR3 is 18 residues long.

V is TRBV6-6 and J is TRBJ1-5, with a tentative D call TRBD1 (5 bases). This CDR3 is 12 amino acids long. The germline V and J ends were trimmed by 5 bases and 13 bases, with 15 bases remaining between them. In germline, CDR1 is MNHNY, CDR2 SVGAGI (reference sequence). The DNA of the CDR3 is TGTGCCAGCAGTACACCTGGGAAGGGGCAGCATTTT. As protein: CASSTPGKGQHF.

This sequence joins TRBV6-1 and TRBJ2-1; TRBD2 aligns across 8 bases. The CDR3 length is 12 residues. Germline V gene sequence: CDR1 MNHNS, CDR2 SASEGT. The V segment lost 7 bases and the J segment 9 bases; nucleotides outside the gene matches: 5. The DNA of the CDR3 is TGTGCCAGCAAGCCAGCGGGGGTTGAGCAGTTCTTC. Protein: CASKPAGVEQFF.

The chain has TRBV7-6 and TRBJ1-3; 7 bases align to TRBD1. Germline V lookup: CDR1 SGHVS, CDR2 FNYEAQ. The V and J ends lost 4 bases and 5 bases, in that order; junction bases with no gene match: 5. This CDR3 has 14 residues. The CDR3 DNA reads as TGTGCCAGCAGCTCGGACAGGATAAGAAACACCATATATTTT. Translating gives CASSSDRIRNTIYF.